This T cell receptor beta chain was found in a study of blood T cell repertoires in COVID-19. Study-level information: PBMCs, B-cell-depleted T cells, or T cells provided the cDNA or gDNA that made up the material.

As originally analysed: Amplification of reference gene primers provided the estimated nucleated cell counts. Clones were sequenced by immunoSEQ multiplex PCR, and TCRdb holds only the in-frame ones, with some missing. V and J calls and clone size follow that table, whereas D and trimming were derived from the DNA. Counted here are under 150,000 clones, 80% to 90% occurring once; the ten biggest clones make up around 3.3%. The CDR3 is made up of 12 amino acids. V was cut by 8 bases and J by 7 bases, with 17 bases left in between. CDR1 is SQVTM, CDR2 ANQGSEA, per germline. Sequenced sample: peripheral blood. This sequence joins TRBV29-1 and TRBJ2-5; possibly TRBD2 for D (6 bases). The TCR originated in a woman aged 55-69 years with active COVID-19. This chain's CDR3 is CSFSSTGGTQYF. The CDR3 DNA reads TGCAGCTTCTCCTCGACCGGGGGGACCCAGTACTTC.